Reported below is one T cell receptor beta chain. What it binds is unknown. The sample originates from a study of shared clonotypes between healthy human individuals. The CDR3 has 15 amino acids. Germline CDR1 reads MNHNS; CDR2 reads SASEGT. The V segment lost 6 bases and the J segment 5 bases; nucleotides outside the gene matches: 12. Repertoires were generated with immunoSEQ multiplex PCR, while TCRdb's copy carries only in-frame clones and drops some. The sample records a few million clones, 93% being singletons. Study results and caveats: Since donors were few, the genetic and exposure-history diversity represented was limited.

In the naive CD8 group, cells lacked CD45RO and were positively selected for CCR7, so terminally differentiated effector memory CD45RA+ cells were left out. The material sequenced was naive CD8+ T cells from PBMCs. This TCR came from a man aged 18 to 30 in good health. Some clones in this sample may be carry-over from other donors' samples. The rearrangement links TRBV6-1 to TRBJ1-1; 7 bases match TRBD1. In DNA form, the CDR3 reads TGTGCCAGCAGCCCAGGGGGGGTCCTGGGGACTGAAGCTTTCTTT. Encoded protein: CASSPGGVLGTEAFF.